The present entry profiles one T cell receptor beta chain with its context. Its antigen is still unknown. The data stem from a study of T cell responses to AZD1222 COVID-19 vaccine. General study points: It was only a handful of AZD1222 recipients who were seropositive at baseline.

Generated by immunoSEQ multiplex PCR, the TCRdb table keeps only in-frame clones and is missing some. Among tens of thousands of clones listed, 88% were seen once. Deletions cut 0 bases from V and 7 bases from J, with 13 bases between. The CDR3 runs 15 residues. The germline CDR1 and CDR2 sequences are LGHDT and YNNKEL (reference sequence). Sequencing was performed on peripheral blood, taken 28 days after the second dose of the MenACWY control vaccine. This TCR came from an adult who received the MenACWY meningococcal vaccine as a control. V gene TRBV3-1 (or the pseudogene TRBV3-2) combines with J gene TRBJ1-5, with D unresolved. This chain's CDR3 is CASSQDLSSGQPQHF. The CDR3 nucleotides are TGTGCCAGCAGCCAAGATCTGTCTTCGGGGCAGCCCCAGCATTTT.